The count of the clone carrying this T cell receptor (beta chain) is one. Its antigen remains unidentified. Graft material was processed, releasing intraepithelial and lamina propria lymphocytes. This sample was included in a study of graft-versus-host responses after intestinal transplantation. Study background: Recipients were all induced with anti-thymocyte globulin, then given tacrolimus and steroids for 3 to 4 years.

Study observations and caveats: In patients with graft-donor T cell macrochimerism, allograft graft-versus-host to host-versus-graft clonal ratios were high. GvH clones occurred in recipient marrow; some first appeared in ileum or blood. With peak circulating GvH clone levels came an association with early post-transplant HvG declines.

V was trimmed by 7 bases and J by 4 bases, leaving 17 bases between them. CDR1 is SQVTM and CDR2 is ANQGSEA in the germline V gene. The CDR3 spans 14 residues. Method: immunoSEQ multiplex PCR; TCRdb's copy keeps in-frame clones and lacks some. The table records roughly 16,000 clones, about 55% of them present only once. Specimen: ileum tissue, collected 524 days after transplant. The origin of this receptor is a human patient who received an intestinal transplant, so some T cells may come from the graft donor. V is TRBV29-1 and J is TRBJ1-3; tentative D call: TRBD1 (6 bases). The DNA for the CDR3 is TGCAGCGCCGTGACGGGGGGCCAGGGAAACACCATATATTTT. This gives the protein CSAVTGGQGNTIYF.